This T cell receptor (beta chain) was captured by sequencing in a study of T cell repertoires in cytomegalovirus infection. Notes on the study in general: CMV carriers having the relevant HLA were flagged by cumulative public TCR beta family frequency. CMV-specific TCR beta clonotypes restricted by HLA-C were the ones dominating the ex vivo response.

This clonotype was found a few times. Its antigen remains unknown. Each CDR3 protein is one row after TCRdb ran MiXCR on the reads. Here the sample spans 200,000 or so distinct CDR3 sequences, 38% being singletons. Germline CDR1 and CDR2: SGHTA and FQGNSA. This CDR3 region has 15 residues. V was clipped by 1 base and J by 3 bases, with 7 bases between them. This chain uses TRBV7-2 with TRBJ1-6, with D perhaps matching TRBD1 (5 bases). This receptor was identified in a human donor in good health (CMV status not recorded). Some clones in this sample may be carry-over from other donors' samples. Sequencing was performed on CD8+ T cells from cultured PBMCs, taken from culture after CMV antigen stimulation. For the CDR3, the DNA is TGTGCCAGCAGCTTAGGGGGGGGCTATAATTCACCCCTCCACTTT. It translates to CASSLGGGYNSPLHF.